Listed below are T cell receptor beta chains from one sample, sequenced in a study of blood T cell repertoires in COVID-19. TCRdb's table, derived via immunoSEQ multiplex PCR, lists solely in-frame clones and lacks some. The table includes 200,000 to 300,000 clones, approximately 86% detected once. Material: peripheral blood. These receptors all stem from a human donor in a cohort sampled during active COVID-19. The CDR3 runs from the conserved cysteine through the conserved F or W. The D gene is left open where the match is weak. Some rows mark clone size as missing; the rest say once, few, many or name a class of expanded clone.

v_call	clone_size	d_call	j_call	cdr3_nt	cdr3_aa
TRBV6-5	.	.	TRBJ1-5	TGTGCCAGCAGTCCTTATAGCAATCAGCCCCAGCATTTT	CASSPYSNQPQHF
TRBV20-1	.	.	TRBJ1-4	TGCAGTGCTAGTTCTGGGGGCAGTGAAAAACTGTTTTTT	CSASSGGSEKLFF
TRBV5-1	.	.	TRBJ1-2	TGCGCCAGCAGCTTGGCGGGGGGAGTCTATGGCTACACCTTC	CASSLAGGVYGYTF
TRBV4-1	.	TRBD1	TRBJ1-2	TGCGCCAGCAGCCACTGGGACAGGCCTTATAATGGCTACACCTTC	CASSHWDRPYNGYTF
TRBV18	.	TRBD1	TRBJ1-1	TGTGCCAGCTCACGACAGGGGGCCGACAGGAACACTGAAGCTTTCTTT	CASSRQGADRNTEAFF
TRBV5-3	few	TRBD2	TRBJ2-1	TGTGCCAGAAGCAGCTCCGGGACTAGCGGGTACAATGAGCAGTTCTTC	CARSSSGTSGYNEQFF
TRBV19	few	.	TRBJ1-2	TGTGCCAGTAGTAGGGGGGAGGAGAGTCTCTATGGCTACACCTTC	CASSRGEESLYGYTF
TRBV6-1	.	TRBD1	TRBJ1-6	TGTGCCAGCAGTTATAGGGGGCTGAATTCACCCCTCCACTTT	CASSYRGLNSPLHF
TRBV6-5	.	.	TRBJ1-1	TGTGCCAGCATGGACACAATGAACACTGAAGCTTTCTTT	CASMDTMNTEAFF
TRBV5-1	.	TRBD2	TRBJ2-3	TGCGCCAGCAGCCTAGCGGGAGTCGCAGATACGCAGTATTTT	CASSLAGVADTQYF
TRBV11-2	few	TRBD2	TRBJ2-3	TGTGCCAGCAGCTTTCGTGCGGGAGGGAACACAGATACGCAGTATTTT	CASSFRAGGNTDTQYF
TRBV7-8	once	TRBD1	TRBJ1-2	TGTGCCAGCAGCCCCCGACAGGGGGCGACGATCGGCTACACCTTC	CASSPRQGATIGYTF
TRBV27	.	.	TRBJ2-5	TGTGCCAGCAGTTTACGGCGCCGACAAGGATCGCAAGAGACCCAGTACTTC	CASSLRRRQGSQETQYF
TRBV27	.	.	TRBJ2-7	TGTGCCAGCAGCCGCGGGTTCGAGCAGTACTTC	CASSRGFEQYF
TRBV19	few	.	TRBJ2-4	TGTGCCAGTAGTTCTCAGGGTTTAAGAAACATTCAGTACTTC	CASSSQGLRNIQYF
TRBV2	.	TRBD1	TRBJ2-6	TGTGCCAGCAGCCAGGGGGCGCTGGGGGCCAACGTCCTGACTTTC	CASSQGALGANVLTF
TRBV7-2	.	.	TRBJ1-2	TGTGCCAGCAGTTTATACCGGGTAGTTGGCTATGGCTACACCTTC	CASSLYRVVGYGYTF
TRBV21-1	.	.	TRBJ1-1	TGTGCCAGCAGCGCACCGACAGCTCCGAACACTGAAGCTTTCTTT	CASSAPTAPNTEAFF
TRBV10-3	.	.	TRBJ2-7	TGTGCCATTCGGACTCGCGAGTCCTCCTACGAGCAGTACTTC	CAIRTRESSYEQYF
TRBV11-2	.	.	TRBJ1-1	TGTGCCAGCAGCTCGCTAAAGCAGGCTGAAGCTTTCTTT	CASSSLKQAEAFF
TRBV2	.	.	TRBJ2-3	TGTGCCACTGGAGCCTCGGATACGCAGTATTTT	CATGASDTQYF
TRBV6-5	.	TRBD1	TRBJ1-1	TGTGCCAGCAGTTCCACCAGGGGGACGGTAGCTTTCTTT	CASSSTRGTVAFF
TRBV5-1	.	.	TRBJ2-1	TGCGCCAGCAGCTTCACCCAGGCGTACAATGAGCAGTTCTTC	CASSFTQAYNEQFF
TRBV10-3	.	TRBD1	TRBJ1-6	TGTGCCATCAGTGGACAGGGGGCGACTTCACCCCTCCACTTT	CAISGQGATSPLHF
TRBV28	once	TRBD2	TRBJ2-2	TGTGCCAGCATCGGGGAGGGGCGGGAGTGGAAAACCGGGGAGCTGTTTTTT	CASIGEGREWKTGELFF
TRBV28	.	TRBD1	TRBJ1-1	TGTGCCAGCAGTAATCCACAGGGGCCCTTTTCTGAAGCTTTCTTT	CASSNPQGPFSEAFF
TRBV28	.	.	TRBJ1-4	TGTGCCAGCAGTTTAGGGGGGTTGAATGAAAAACTGTTTTTT	CASSLGGLNEKLFF
TRBV5-1	.	TRBD1	TRBJ1-1	TGCGCCAGCAGCTTGAAGGGGGCATTAGCGGCTGAAGCTTTCTTT	CASSLKGALAAEAFF
TRBV28	.	TRBD1	TRBJ1-2	TGTGCCAGCAGCCCACAGGGGGGAGGCTACACCTTC	CASSPQGGGYTF
TRBV5-1	.	.	TRBJ2-1	TGCGCCAGCAGCTTTATATCGGGGGTTGAGCAGTTCTTC	CASSFISGVEQFF
TRBV16	once	.	TRBJ1-5	TGTGCCAGCAGCCGGAACCGCGCGGGCAATCAGCCCCAGCATTTT	CASSRNRAGNQPQHF
TRBV5-1	.	.	TRBJ2-5	TGCGCCAGCAGCCTCGGACAGATAGAAGAGACCCAGTACTTC	CASSLGQIEETQYF
TRBV5-1	.	TRBD2	TRBJ2-1	TGCGCCAGCAGCTACCTAGCGGGAGGGCCGGACAATGAGCAGTTCTTC	CASSYLAGGPDNEQFF
TRBV4-1	.	TRBD1	TRBJ2-3	TGCGCCAGCAGCCCGGGACAGGGATTCACAGATACGCAGTATTTT	CASSPGQGFTDTQYF
TRBV18	.	.	TRBJ2-3	TGTGCCTCGAGCCCGCCCAGCACAGATACGCAGTATTTT	CASSPPSTDTQYF
TRBV24-1	.	.	TRBJ2-3	TGTGCCACCAGTGACAATCAGGGTTGGGCAGATACGCAGTATTTT	CATSDNQGWADTQYF
TRBV11-1	.	.	TRBJ2-7	TGTGCCAGCGGTAATTACGTCGGGGACGAGCAGTACTTC	CASGNYVGDEQYF
TRBV27	.	TRBD2	TRBJ2-7	TGTGCCAGCAGTTTATCAGCGGGAAGCGACTACGAGCAGTACTTC	CASSLSAGSDYEQYF
TRBV2	.	.	TRBJ2-7	TGTGCCAGCGGACATCCTGGGGGGGAGCAGTACTTC	CASGHPGGEQYF
TRBV7-3	.	TRBD1	TRBJ2-7	TGTGCCAGCAGCTTAAAAACCGGGACAGGGAGCGACGAGCAGTACTTC	CASSLKTGTGSDEQYF
TRBV27	.	TRBD2	TRBJ2-7	TGTGCCAGCAGTTTAGCGGGAGGGCCTTACGAGCAGTACTTC	CASSLAGGPYEQYF
TRBV5-1	few	.	TRBJ2-7	TGCGCCAGCAGCTTGGTTCAGGGCTACGAGCAGTACTTC	CASSLVQGYEQYF